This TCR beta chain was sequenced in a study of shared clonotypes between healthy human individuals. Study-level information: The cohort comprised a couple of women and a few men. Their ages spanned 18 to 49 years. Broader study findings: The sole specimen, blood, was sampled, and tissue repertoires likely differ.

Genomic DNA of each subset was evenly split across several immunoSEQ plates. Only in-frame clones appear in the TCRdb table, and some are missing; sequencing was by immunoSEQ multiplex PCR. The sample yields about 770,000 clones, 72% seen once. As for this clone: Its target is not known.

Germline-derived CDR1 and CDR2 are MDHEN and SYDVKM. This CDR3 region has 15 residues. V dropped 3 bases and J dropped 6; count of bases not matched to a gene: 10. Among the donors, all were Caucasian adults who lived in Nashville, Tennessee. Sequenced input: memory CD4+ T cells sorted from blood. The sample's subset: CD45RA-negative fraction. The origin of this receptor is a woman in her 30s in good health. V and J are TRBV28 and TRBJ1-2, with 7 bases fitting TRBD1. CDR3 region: CASSFRTGVGDGYTF. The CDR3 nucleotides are TGTGCCAGCAGTTTTCGAACAGGGGTAGGGGATGGCTACACCTTC.